The 13 T cell receptor beta chains given below trace back to one sample, sequenced in a study of T-cell reconstitution after alpha-beta-depleted transplantation in children. This sample's TCRbeta library carried unique molecular identifier barcodes. Via MiXCR, TCRdb re-called the PCR reads, giving one row per CDR3 protein. Here the sample spans 85,000 to 120,000 distinct CDR3 sequences, roughly 7.1% being singletons. The sample consisted of PBMCs, taken before TCRalphabeta/CD19-depleted stem cell transplant. These receptors were collected from a boy between 2 and 10 years old with acute lymphoblastic leukemia, due to receive a stem cell transplant.

This clonotype was observed a single time. One end of the junction does not line up with germline, which may come from a read error. The chain has TRBV11-2 and TRBJ1-1; D ambiguous. The CDR3 sequence is 15 residues long. Germline loops: CDR1 SGHAT, CDR2 FQNNGV. CDR3 nucleotide sequence: TGTTCCAGCAGCTTAGATCCAGGCTGGGGCACTGAAGCTTTCTTT. Its translation is CSSSLDPGWGTEAFF.

This clonotype came up many times. V usage is TRBV5-1 and J usage is TRBJ1-4; the D gene is possibly TRBD1 (5 bases). Looked up from germline, CDR1 is SGHRS and CDR2 is YFSETQ. The CDR3 has 15 amino acids. Trimming pared 0 bases from V and 7 bases from J, leaving 13 bases between. The CDR3 region is CASSLAGGIGEKLFF. The CDR3 coding sequence is TGCGCCAGCAGCTTGGCCGGGGGTATTGGTGAAAAACTGTTTTTT. The entire variable domain, with the rest obtained from reference TRBV5-1 and TRBJ1-4, is as follows: KAGVTQTPRYLIKTRGQQVTLSCSPISGHRSVSWYQQTPGQGLQFLFEYFSETQRNKGNFPGRFSGRQFSNSRSEMNVSTLELGDSALYLCASSLAGGIGEKLFFGSGTQLSVL.

This clonotype occurred a few times. The chain is built from TRBV5-5 and TRBJ1-2, with 8 bases identical to TRBD1. The germline V gene has CDR1 SGHKS and CDR2 YYEKEE (reference sequence). The CDR3 covers 12 residues. V trimming: 7 bases; J trimming: 2 bases; junction bases outside the gene matches: 1. Written as DNA, the CDR3 is TGTGCCAGCGGACAGGGAAACTATGGCTACACCTTC. It codes for CASGQGNYGYTF.

This clonotype was counted at least ten times. This chain uses TRBV4-2 with TRBJ1-2; tentatively, D is TRBD1 (6 bases). The CDR3 is 13 residues long. In germline, CDR1 is LGHNA, CDR2 YNFKEQ. Trimming shortened V by 2 bases and J by 8 bases, and 12 bases separated the two germline ends. The CDR3 region is CASSQSPGEGYTF. In nucleotides, the CDR3 is TGTGCCAGCAGCCAATCCCCAGGGGAAGGCTACACCTTC.

The chain joins TRBV7-8 to TRBJ2-5; 12 bases fit TRBD2. Germline lookup yields CDR1 SGHVS and CDR2 FQNEAQ. V lost 5 bases to trimming and J lost 2 bases; unmatched junction nucleotides: 15. The CDR3 consists of 19 residues. CDR3 in DNA: TGTGCCAGCAGCCCCTTACATCGGGGGACTAGCGGGCGACAAGAGACCCAGTACTTC. Its protein product is CASSPLHRGTSGRQETQYF.

The chain joins TRBV19 to TRBJ1-5, with D possibly TRBD1 on 5 matching bases. This CDR3 is 14 amino acids long. Germline V gives CDR1 LNHDA, CDR2 SQIVND (reference sequence). V was cut by 5 bases and J by 3 bases, with 11 bases left in between. CDR3 protein: CASSVGHLNQPQHF. The CDR3 DNA sequence: TGTGCCAGTAGTGTTGGACACCTCAATCAGCCCCAGCATTTT.

A few counts support this clonotype. The rearrangement joins TRBV3-1 to TRBJ1-3, with 10 positions matching TRBD1. The CDR3 length is 14 residues. Germline CDR1 and CDR2: LGHDT and YNNKEL (reference sequence). V dropped 3 bases and J dropped 7; count of bases not matched to a gene: 3. The chain's CDR3 is CASSHGQGGNTIYF. CDR3 DNA sequence: TGTGCCAGCAGCCATGGACAGGGGGGCAACACCATATATTTT.

In its sample, this clonotype was seen many times. The chain combines TRBV6-9 with TRBJ2-5; the D gene is possibly TRBD2 (5 bases). There are 14 residues in the CDR3. Trimming removed 4 bases from V and 7 bases from J, with 16 bases in between. Germline CDR1 MNHGY, CDR2 SVAAGI. The chain's CDR3 is CASSSPQVEGTQYF. The CDR3 DNA reads as TGTGCCAGCAGTTCCCCCCAGGTTGAGGGGACCCAGTACTTC.

This clonotype was counted only a few times. V and J are TRBV3-1 and TRBJ2-1; D uncertain. CDR3 length: 12 residues. Trimming cost V 8 bases and J 10 bases, with 15 bases left between them. Germline assignment: CDR1 LGHDT and CDR2 YNNKEL (reference sequence). CDR3 sequence: CASGYQWREQFF. In DNA, the CDR3 is TGTGCCAGCGGGTACCAGTGGCGGGAGCAGTTCTTC.

This clonotype was picked up a small number of times. The genes are TRBV6-5 and TRBJ1-2; unclear D gene. Trimming shortened V by 0 bases and J by 4 bases, and 9 bases separated the two germline ends. CDR3 length: 14 residues. The germline gives CDR1 MNHEY, CDR2 SVGAGI. CDR3 coding DNA: TGTGCCAGCAGTTACTCGAAGGGAGGCTATGGCTACACCTTC. Translation: CASSYSKGGYGYTF.

This clonotype was found many times. This chain uses TRBV28 with TRBJ2-5, with 7 bases identical to TRBD2. CDR1 is MDHEN and CDR2 is SYDVKM in the germline V gene. Trimming removed 6 bases from V and 3 bases from J; junction bases left unmatched: 13. The CDR3 runs to 16 residues. This chain's CDR3 is CASSLTSWGRKETQYF. In DNA, the CDR3 is TGTGCCAGCAGCCTGACTAGCTGGGGGAGAAAAGAGACCCAGTACTTC.

This clonotype was picked up many times. This chain connects TRBV9 to TRBJ2-5, with D perhaps given as TRBD1 or TRBD2 (5 bases each). The CDR3 totals 14 residues. V was clipped by 4 bases and J by 5 bases, with 15 bases between them. Germline V gives CDR1 SGDLS, CDR2 YYNGEE. The CDR3 loop is CASSPGWGGETQYF. The CDR3 DNA reads as TGTGCCAGCAGCCCCGGGTGGGGCGGGGAGACCCAGTACTTC.

This clonotype has just a few counts. The rearrangement uses TRBV7-9 and TRBJ1-2; TRBD1 is a possible D gene (5 bases). V gave up 5 bases and J gave up 0 bases, with 16 bases separating them. The germline V gene encodes CDR1 SEHNR and CDR2 FQNEAQ (reference sequence). The CDR3 covers 16 residues. CDR3 protein: CASSHLVGEANYGYTF. In nucleotides, the CDR3 is TGTGCCAGCAGCCACCTAGTGGGGGAGGCTAACTATGGCTACACCTTC.